Listed below are T cell receptor beta chains from one sample, sequenced in a study of blood T cell repertoires in COVID-19. Some clones are missing from TCRdb's copy, which holds only in-frame ones; the method was immunoSEQ multiplex PCR. The profile shows over 250,000 clones, 85% of them singletons. The sample was peripheral blood. Every receptor here comes from a human donor in a cohort sampled during active COVID-19. CDR3s include the opening cysteine and the closing phenylalanine or tryptophan. The D gene is left open where the match is weak. Size tells how often a clone was seen (once, few, many) or the class of an expanded clone, and some rows leave it out.

d_call	v_call	j_call	clone_size	cdr3_aa	cdr3_nt
TRBD2	TRBV12-5	TRBJ2-2	.	CASGLVPKSGREGTGELFF	TGTGCTAGTGGTTTGGTCCCTAAGAGCGGGAGGGAGGGCACCGGGGAGCTGTTTTTT
TRBD1	TRBV18	TRBJ2-3	.	CASSPDRPKSTDTQYF	TGTGCCAGCTCACCGGACAGGCCAAAGTCCACAGATACGCAGTATTTT
TRBD2	TRBV6-1	TRBJ2-3	.	CASSETSGTTQYF	TGTGCCAGCAGTGAAACTAGCGGGACGACGCAGTATTTT
.	TRBV5-4	TRBJ2-3	.	CASSLYFGTDTQYF	TGTGCCAGCAGCTTGTATTTCGGCACAGATACGCAGTATTTT
.	TRBV20-1	TRBJ2-1	once	CSARHINEQFF	TGCAGTGCTAGGCACATCAATGAGCAGTTCTTC
.	TRBV7-3	TRBJ1-1	.	CASSDSGGLNTEAFF	TGTGCCAGCAGCGACAGCGGGGGACTAAACACTGAAGCTTTCTTT
.	TRBV7-2	TRBJ1-4	few	CASSLAGVTTGRKLFF	TGTGCCAGCAGCTTAGCCGGAGTGACTACAGGGAGAAAACTGTTTTTT
TRBD2	TRBV24-1	TRBJ2-7	.	CATSDSREGLYEQYF	TGTGCCACCAGTGATTCCCGGGAGGGTCTCTACGAGCAGTACTTC
TRBD1	TRBV6-1	TRBJ2-5	.	CASSEAWGTALVGEETQYF	TGTGCCAGCAGTGAAGCATGGGGGACAGCCCTTGTCGGAGAAGAGACCCAGTACTTC
.	TRBV19	TRBJ1-1	.	CASSQQSGTEAFF	TGTGCCAGTAGTCAACAGAGTGGCACTGAAGCTTTCTTT
.	TRBV2	TRBJ2-3	once	CASRQDSSTDTQYF	TGTGCCAGCAGACAGGACAGTAGCACAGATACGCAGTATTTT
TRBD1	TRBV25-1	TRBJ2-5	once	CASSRTGAGKTQYF	TGTGCCAGCAGCCGGACAGGGGCCGGGAAGACCCAGTACTTC
TRBD2	TRBV28	TRBJ2-7	.	CACGRGLYYEQYF	TGTGCCTGTGGGAGGGGACTTTACTACGAGCAGTACTTC
.	TRBV27	TRBJ1-1	once	CASKNPRGGEAFF	TGTGCCAGCAAAAACCCTAGGGGCGGAGAAGCTTTCTTT
.	TRBV20-1	TRBJ2-1	.	CSARTEEQFF	TGCAGTGCTAGAACGGAGGAGCAGTTCTTC
.	TRBV5-4	TRBJ1-2	.	CASSSISGWGRDGYTF	TGTGCCAGCAGCTCAATCTCCGGTTGGGGGCGGGATGGCTACACCTTC
.	TRBV3-1/TRBV3-2	TRBJ2-6	.	CASSRSGANVLTF	TGTGCCAGCAGTCGCTCTGGGGCCAACGTCCTGACTTTC
TRBD1	TRBV7-6	TRBJ1-1	few	CASGKTGVNTEAFF	TGTGCCAGCGGCAAGACAGGGGTGAACACTGAAGCTTTCTTT
.	TRBV7-9	TRBJ1-1	.	CASNLNEGTEAFF	TGTGCCAGCAACTTAAACGAGGGCACTGAAGCTTTCTTT
.	TRBV29-1	TRBJ1-2	.	CSVSGLAGYTF	TGCAGCGTATCCGGGTTAGCAGGCTACACCTTC
TRBD2	TRBV5-1	TRBJ2-7	.	CASSPLGGRMSEQYF	TGCGCCAGCAGCCCACTCGGCGGGAGGATGTCCGAGCAGTACTTC
TRBD1	TRBV7-9	TRBJ1-2	few	CASSSGTGWAGYTF	TGTGCCAGCAGCTCCGGGACAGGGTGGGCTGGCTACACCTTC
TRBD1	TRBV6-4	TRBJ1-5	.	CASSDSPGTGRKQPQHF	TGTGCCAGCAGTGATTCTCCCGGGACAGGGAGGAAACAGCCCCAGCATTTT
TRBD1	TRBV7-3	TRBJ2-3	.	CASSRSGQGTDTQYF	TGTGCCAGCAGCCGTTCGGGACAGGGGACAGATACGCAGTATTTT
.	TRBV29-1	TRBJ1-4	.	CSVVAGAEKLFF	TGCAGCGTTGTCGCAGGGGCCGAAAAACTGTTTTTT
TRBD1	TRBV2	TRBJ1-4	.	CASSESYRGNEKLFF	TGTGCCAGCAGTGAAAGCTACAGGGGAAATGAAAAACTGTTTTTT
.	TRBV15	TRBJ2-7	.	CATSTLSRASAYEQYF	TGTGCCACCAGCACTCTCAGCCGGGCTAGCGCGTACGAGCAGTACTTC
.	TRBV6-5	TRBJ2-7	.	CASSPYRPTYEQYF	TGTGCCAGCAGCCCCTATCGTCCGACCTACGAGCAGTACTTC
.	TRBV18	TRBJ2-1	.	CASSPPNEAEQFF	TGTGCCAGCTCACCACCGAACGAAGCGGAGCAGTTCTTC
.	TRBV5-4	TRBJ1-3	.	CASSFQGRNTIYF	TGTGCCAGCAGCTTCCAGGGGAGAAACACCATATATTTT
TRBD1	TRBV6-6	TRBJ2-7	few	CASSSRQGVIEQYF	TGTGCCAGCAGCTCCCGACAGGGGGTGATCGAGCAGTACTTC